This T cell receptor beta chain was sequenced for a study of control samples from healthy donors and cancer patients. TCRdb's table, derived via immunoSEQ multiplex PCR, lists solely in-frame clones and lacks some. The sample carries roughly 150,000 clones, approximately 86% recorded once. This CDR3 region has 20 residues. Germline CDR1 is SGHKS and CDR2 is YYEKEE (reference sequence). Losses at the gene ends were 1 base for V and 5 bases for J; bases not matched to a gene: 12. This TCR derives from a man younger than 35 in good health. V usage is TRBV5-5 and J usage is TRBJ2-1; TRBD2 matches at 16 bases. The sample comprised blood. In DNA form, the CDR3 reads TGTGCCAGCAGCTTGATTGGGACTAGCGGGGGGGTTTTGCCCGACAATGAGCAGTTCTTC. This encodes CASSLIGTSGGVLPDNEQFF.